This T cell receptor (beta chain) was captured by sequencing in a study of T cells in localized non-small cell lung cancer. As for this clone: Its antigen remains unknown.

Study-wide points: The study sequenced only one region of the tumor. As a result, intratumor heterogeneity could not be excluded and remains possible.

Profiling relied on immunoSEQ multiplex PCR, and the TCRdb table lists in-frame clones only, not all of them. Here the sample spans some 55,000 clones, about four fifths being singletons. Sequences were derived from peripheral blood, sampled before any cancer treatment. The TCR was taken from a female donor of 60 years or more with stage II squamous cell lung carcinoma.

The CDR3 region has the DNA TGCGCCAGTTCCCGGGACACAGAAGAGACCCAGTACTTC. This codes for CASSRDTEETQYF. The chain employs TRBV5-1 and TRBJ2-5; D might be TRBD1 (6 bases). The V gene lost 8 bases and the J gene lost 3 bases, with 14 bases spanning the gap. The CDR3 has 13 residues. Per germline, CDR1 SGHRS and CDR2 YFSETQ.